This TCR beta chain was sequenced during a study of Graves' ophthalmopathy and Graves' hyperthyroidism. J gave up 6 bases and V 5 bases, and 9 bases lay outside the gene matches. Germline CDR1 reads SGHTA; CDR2 reads FQGNSA. The CDR3 loop spans 14 amino acids. This clonotype was recorded at least ten times. From RNA, the CDR3 regions of TCR beta chains were amplified and sequenced. First-round RT-PCR employed HTBI primers, with a second-round multiplex PCR after it. A single record per CDR3 protein comes from TCRdb applying MiXCR to the multiplex PCR reads. The sample lists about 390,000 distinct CDR3 sequences, just over 15% seen once, with 5.5% to 8% in the top ten.

The sample taken for sequencing was peripheral blood. The TCR sequence derives from a woman in her late teens or twenties with stable Graves' hyperthyroidism. The chain employs TRBV7-2 and TRBJ2-5; the match to TRBD1 covers 7 bases. The CDR3 bases are TGTGCCAGCAGCCGCACAGGGGTCAGGAAGACCCAGTACTTC. Protein product: CASSRTGVRKTQYF.